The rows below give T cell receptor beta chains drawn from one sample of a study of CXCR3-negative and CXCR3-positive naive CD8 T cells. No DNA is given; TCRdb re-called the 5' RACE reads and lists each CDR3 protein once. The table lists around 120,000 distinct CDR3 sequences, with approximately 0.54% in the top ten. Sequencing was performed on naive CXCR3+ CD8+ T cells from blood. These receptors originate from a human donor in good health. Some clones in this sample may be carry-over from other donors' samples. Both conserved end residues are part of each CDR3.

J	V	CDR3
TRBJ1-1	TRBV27	CASSLQGLTEAFF
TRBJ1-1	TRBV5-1	CASSLVFQGAWGTEAFF
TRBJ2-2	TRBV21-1	CARPKRARTGELFF
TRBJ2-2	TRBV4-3	CASSQDNPPRGTGELFF
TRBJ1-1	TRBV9	CASSVDLRENTEAFF
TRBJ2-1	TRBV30	CAWSVLGGGEQFF
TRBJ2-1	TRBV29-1	CSVEWGDISYNEQFF
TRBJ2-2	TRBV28	CASSFERYNTGELFF
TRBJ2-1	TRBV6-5	CASSLDSNEQFF
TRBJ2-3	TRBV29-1	CSVDGTSGITDTQYF
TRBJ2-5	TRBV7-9	CASSSGVGAQETQYF
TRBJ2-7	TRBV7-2	CASSLHVLPSQYEQYF
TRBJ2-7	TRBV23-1	CARFFRPGRDNSFSYEQYF
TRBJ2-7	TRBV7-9	CASSPLDSYEQYF
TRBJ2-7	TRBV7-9	CASSQQGDEQYF
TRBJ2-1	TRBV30	CAWSLRGGADNEQFF
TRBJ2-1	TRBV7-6	CASSYSNNEQFF
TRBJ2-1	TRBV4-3	CASSQALTGLYDSEQFF
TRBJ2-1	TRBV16	CASSPGQGESHNEQFF
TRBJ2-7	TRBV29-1	CSVGRRSTYEQYF
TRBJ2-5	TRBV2	CASSPIAINRETQYF
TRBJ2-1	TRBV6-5	CASSYGLVGYNEQFF
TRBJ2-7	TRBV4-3	CASSLLRAPTYEQYF
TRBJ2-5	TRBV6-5	CASSYGGGPQETQYF
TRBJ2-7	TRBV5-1	CASRQGAYEQYF
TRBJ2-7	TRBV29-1	CSVDGAGEPYEQYF
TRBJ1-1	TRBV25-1	CASRDRDHMNTEAFF
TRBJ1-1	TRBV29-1	CSVGRGNTEAFF
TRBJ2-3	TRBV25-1	CASSVSTGYRTDTQYF
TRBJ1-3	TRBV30	CAWSGTHSGNTIYF
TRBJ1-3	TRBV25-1	CASSETAYSGNTIYF
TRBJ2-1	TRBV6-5	CASTGRSYNEQFF
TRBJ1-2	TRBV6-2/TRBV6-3	CASSYVTGDDYGYTF
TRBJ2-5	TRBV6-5	CASSRDFQYESGETQYF
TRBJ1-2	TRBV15	CATSRGEGQGYYGYTF
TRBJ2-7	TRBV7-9	CASSLTAGLAGEEQYF
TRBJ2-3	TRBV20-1	CSAKQRAESTDTQYF
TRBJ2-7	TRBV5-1	CASSPLAGDYEQYF
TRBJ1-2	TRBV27	CASSLGGPNYGYTF
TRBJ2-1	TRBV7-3	CASSSTAASYNEQFF
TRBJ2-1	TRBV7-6	CASSHEGLAGGREQFF
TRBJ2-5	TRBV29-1	CSAAEAYQETQYF
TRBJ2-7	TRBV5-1	CASSMGHTYYEQYF
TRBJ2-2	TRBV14	CASSQGRAVTGELFF